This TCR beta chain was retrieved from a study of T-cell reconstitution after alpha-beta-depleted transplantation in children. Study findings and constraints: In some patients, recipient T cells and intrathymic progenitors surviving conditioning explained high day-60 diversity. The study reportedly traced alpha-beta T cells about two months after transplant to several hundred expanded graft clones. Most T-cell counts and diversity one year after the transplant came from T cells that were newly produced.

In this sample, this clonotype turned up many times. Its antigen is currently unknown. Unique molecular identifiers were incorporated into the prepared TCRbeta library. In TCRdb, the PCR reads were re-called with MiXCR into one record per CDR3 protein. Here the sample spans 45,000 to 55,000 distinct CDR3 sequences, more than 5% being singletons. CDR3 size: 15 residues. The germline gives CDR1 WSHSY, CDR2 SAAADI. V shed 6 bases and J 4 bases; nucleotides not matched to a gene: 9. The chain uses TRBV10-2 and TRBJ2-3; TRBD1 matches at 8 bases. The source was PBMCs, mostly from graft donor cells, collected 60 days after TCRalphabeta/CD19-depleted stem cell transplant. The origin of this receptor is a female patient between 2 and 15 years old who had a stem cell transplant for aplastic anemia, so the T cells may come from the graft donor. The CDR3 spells CASRPGTGSSDTQYF. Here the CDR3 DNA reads TGCGCCAGCAGACCCGGGACAGGTAGTTCAGATACGCAGTATTTT.